This section outlines one T cell receptor (beta chain) sequence together with its context. Produced via immunoSEQ multiplex PCR; TCRdb's table is partial and in-frame only. The sample has some 140,000 clones, about 90% seen once. Germline V gives CDR1 SGHTA, CDR2 FQGNSA. V lost 5 bases and J 4 bases, leaving 3 bases between the germline ends. The CDR3 is 11 amino acids. The entry originates in a study of T cell responses to AZD1222 COVID-19 vaccine. Here the sequenced sample was peripheral blood, taken 28 days after the second AZD1222 dose. The sequence came from an adult who received the AZD1222 COVID-19 vaccine. The chain uses TRBV7-2 and TRBJ2-1; no firm D call. This CDR3 reads CASSDYNEQFF. CDR3 nucleotides: TGTGCCAGCAGCGATTACAATGAGCAGTTCTTC.